These T cell receptor beta chains were read from a single sample in a study of T cells in Graves' hyperthyroidism and ophthalmopathy. TCRdb ran MiXCR on the multiplex PCR reads and lists one entry per CDR3 protein. The sample contains around 800,000 distinct CDR3 sequences, 35% to 45% of which appear only once. The specimen was blood. These receptors originate from a man aged 18 to 29 with Graves' hyperthyroidism. The CDR3 runs from the conserved cysteine through the conserved F or W. The D gene is left open where the match is weak. Clone size is not always given. Where it is, it says once, few, many or a class for expanded clones.

CDR3 DNA,CDR3 protein,J gene,clone size,D gene,V gene
TGTGCCAGCAGCCAAGAGGACCGATCGAATGAAAAACTGTTTTTT,CASSQEDRSNEKLFF,TRBJ1-4,-,-,TRBV3-1
TGTGCCATCAGTGTAAGAGAGGTCACCGGGGAGCTGTTTTTT,CAISVREVTGELFF,TRBJ2-2,many,-,TRBV10-3
TGTGCCAGTAATTCAGGGACAGGGGTTTCACCCCTCCACTTT,CASNSGTGVSPLHF,TRBJ1-6,few,TRBD1,TRBV19
TGCAGCGTAGGAACTAGCGGGAGCACAGAGACCCAGTACTTC,CSVGTSGSTETQYF,TRBJ2-5,many,TRBD2,TRBV29-1
TGTGCCAGCAGGAACAGGGCAACCTACGAGCAGTACTTC,CASRNRATYEQYF,TRBJ2-7,-,-,TRBV2
TGTGCCAGCAGTGAGGGTAGCGGGGGGTACCTGGAGACCCAGTACTTC,CASSEGSGGYLETQYF,TRBJ2-5,many,TRBD2,TRBV25-1
TGTGCCAGTAGTATAGATGGACTCGGGACCGGGGAGCTGTTTTTT,CASSIDGLGTGELFF,TRBJ2-2,once,-,TRBV19
TGCAGCGTTGAAGGGACTAGCGGAGAGACCCAGTACTTC,CSVEGTSGETQYF,TRBJ2-5,-,TRBD2,TRBV29-1
TGTGCCAGCAGCTTAATGGAGAGAGGGAGTGAAGCTTTCTTT,CASSLMERGSEAFF,TRBJ1-1,many,-,TRBV7-3
TGTGCCATCAGTTACGACAGTCAGTCTGGAAACACCATATATTTT,CAISYDSQSGNTIYF,TRBJ1-3,once,-,TRBV6-5
TGTGCCAGCAGCGTGGGGGGGACAGGGGGCACCACCTTC,CASSVGGTGGTTF,TRBJ1-2,many,TRBD1,TRBV9
TGTGCCAGCAGCAGAGACGGTCTTAACTATGGCTACACCTTC,CASSRDGLNYGYTF,TRBJ1-2,many,-,TRBV7-9
TGTGCCAGCAGCTTGATGGTTACTGAAGCTTTCTTT,CASSLMVTEAFF,TRBJ1-1,few,-,TRBV5-6
TGCGCCAGCAGCGCCGGACAGGCCTACTATGGCTACACCTTC,CASSAGQAYYGYTF,TRBJ1-2,once,TRBD1,TRBV5-1
TGCAGTGCTAGCAAGGGGCCCTTGAACACTGAAGCTTCCTTT,CSASKGPLNTEASF,TRBJ1-1,once,-,TRBV20-1
TGCGCCAGCAAAATGGACCTTATAGGCCAGCCCCAGCATTTT,CASKMDLIGQPQHF,TRBJ1-5,many,-,TRBV10-2
TGCGCCAGCAGGCAAGACAGGGGGCATTCACCCCTCCACTTT,CASRQDRGHSPLHF,TRBJ1-6,few,TRBD1,TRBV4-1
TGTGCCAGCAGCTTAGTAGGAGGGATCCCCCACGAGCAGTACTTC,CASSLVGGIPHEQYF,TRBJ2-7,-,-,TRBV7-9
TGTGCCAGCAGCCAGGCAGGGGAGTGGGAGACCCAGTACTTC,CASSQAGEWETQYF,TRBJ2-5,-,-,TRBV7-9
TGCGCCAGCAGCCAAGATTCAAGTTCATCCCTAGAAGCTTTCTTT,CASSQDSSSSLEAFF,TRBJ1-1,-,-,TRBV4-3
TGTGCCAGCACCCGTAAGGAACCTTACGAGCAGTACTTC,CASTRKEPYEQYF,TRBJ2-7,many,-,TRBV7-9
TGTGCCAGCTTAGATCCGGGACAGGTCTCACCCCTCCACTTT,CASLDPGQVSPLHF,TRBJ1-6,few,TRBD1,TRBV2
TGTGCCACCAGTGATGACCCGGGCACAGGAGTTGCCTATGGCTACACCTTC,CATSDDPGTGVAYGYTF,TRBJ1-2,-,-,TRBV24-1
TGCAGCCACCGTACCGGGGGAGGGCCGCTCAACACAGATACGCAGTATTTT,CSHRTGGGPLNTDTQYF,TRBJ2-3,once,TRBD2,TRBV29-1
TGCAGCGTTGAAGGACAGGGTGACTACGAGCAGTACTTC,CSVEGQGDYEQYF,TRBJ2-7,many,TRBD1,TRBV29-1
TGCAGCGTTGGCTCGGGGGGAGGCTACACCTTC,CSVGSGGGYTF,TRBJ1-2,-,-,TRBV29-1
TGTGCCAGCAGCTTGGACACGGGACCTTTTGGCTACACCTTC,CASSLDTGPFGYTF,TRBJ1-2,many,-,TRBV5-6
TGTGCCAGCAGTGAAGCGGGGGGAGAACAGGGCAGAAAAGCTTTCTTT,CASSEAGGEQGRKAFF,TRBJ1-1,-,-,TRBV2
TGCAGTGTAATTTCAGGGGCAAACACTGAAGCTTTCTTT,CSVISGANTEAFF,TRBJ1-1,many,-,TRBV20-1
TGTGCCAGCAGCCCTGGTGGAGCGCCACTCTACGAGCAGTACTTC,CASSPGGAPLYEQYF,TRBJ2-7,-,-,TRBV12-3/TRBV12-4
TGTGCCAGCAGCTTTCCGGGTGGGTTCGGGGAGCTGTTTTTT,CASSFPGGFGELFF,TRBJ2-2,many,-,TRBV7-8
TGTGCCAGCAGTACATACAGGGGGCCTTCGCCCCACTATGGCTACACCTTC,CASSTYRGPSPHYGYTF,TRBJ1-2,few,TRBD1,TRBV11-2
TGTGCCAGCAGCCCGATTCGGTCCTACGAGCAGTACTTC,CASSPIRSYEQYF,TRBJ2-7,-,-,TRBV11-2
TGTGCCAGCAGTTACGTAGAAGGGGATGAGGCTTTCTTT,CASSYVEGDEAFF,TRBJ1-1,-,-,TRBV6-5
TGTGCCAGCAGCTCTGACAGGGAGGTGGCAGCTTTCTTT,CASSSDREVAAFF,TRBJ1-1,-,TRBD1,TRBV6-5
TGTGCCAGCTCACCATCGGCCTCCCAAGAGACCCAGTACTTC,CASSPSASQETQYF,TRBJ2-5,few,-,TRBV18
TGTGCCAGCAGCTTAGTGGCAGGGCGCACTGAAGCTTTCTTT,CASSLVAGRTEAFF,TRBJ1-1,many,-,TRBV7-9
TGTGCCAGCAGCTTAGGGACAGGGGCCTACGAGCAGTACTTC,CASSLGTGAYEQYF,TRBJ2-7,many,TRBD1,TRBV5-1